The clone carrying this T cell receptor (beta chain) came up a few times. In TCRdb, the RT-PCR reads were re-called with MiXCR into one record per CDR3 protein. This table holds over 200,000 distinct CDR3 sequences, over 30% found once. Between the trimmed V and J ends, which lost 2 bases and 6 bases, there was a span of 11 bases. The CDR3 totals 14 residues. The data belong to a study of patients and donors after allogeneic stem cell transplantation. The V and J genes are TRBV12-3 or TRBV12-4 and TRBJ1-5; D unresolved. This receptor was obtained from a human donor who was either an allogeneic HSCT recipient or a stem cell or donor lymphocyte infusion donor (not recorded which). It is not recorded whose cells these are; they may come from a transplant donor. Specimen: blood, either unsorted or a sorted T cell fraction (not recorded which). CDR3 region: CASSLNTRTQPQHF. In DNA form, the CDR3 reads TGTGCCAGCAGTTTAAATACACGGACTCAGCCCCAGCATTTT.